This T cell receptor beta chain was retrieved from a study of Ad26.COV2.S vaccination and SARS-CoV-2 variants. At the level of the study: Ad26.COV2.S shots went into the muscle once or twice, 56 days apart. Overall study results and limits: Spike-specific responses of CD8+ and CD4+ T cells were reported to display substantial breadth after vaccination.

TCRdb's copy holds only in-frame clones and misses some; the assay was immunoSEQ multiplex PCR. There are hundreds of thousands of clones in the sample; more than 75% occur only once, and roughly 3.2% lies in the top ten. V lost 4 bases and J 1 base, leaving 14 bases between the germline ends. Germline V gene data show CDR1 as LNHDA and CDR2 as SQIVND (reference sequence). The CDR3 has 16 residues. The sample's treatment: over 15 received Ad26.COV2.S at low or high dose, single or two shots; 5 received placebo; per-sample allocation not given. Samples came from day 63 after the first vaccine or placebo injection. The sample came from a Boston adult aged 18-55 years. An Ad26 vector expressing Wuhan-strain SARS-CoV-2 spike served as the vaccine. A remark on this clone: Its antigen is currently unknown.

The clonotype originates from a person between 18 and 65 years old who received the Ad26.COV2.S COVID-19 vaccine or a placebo. This chain links TRBV19 with TRBJ2-1; D might be TRBD1 (5 bases). Sample: peripheral blood, taken in a trial of Ad26.COV2.S vaccine versus placebo. The CDR3 protein is CASSSRQGRSYNEQFF. In nucleotides, the CDR3 is TGTGCCAGTAGTAGCCGTCAGGGTCGGTCCTACAATGAGCAGTTCTTC.